This TCR beta chain was documented in a study of T-cell reconstitution after alpha-beta-depleted transplantation in children. Using unique molecular identifiers, the investigators prepared the TCRbeta library. TCRdb re-called the PCR reads with MiXCR, one entry per CDR3 protein. Of 250,000 to 350,000 distinct CDR3 sequences in the sample, 9.9% were seen once. This clonotype was seen repeatedly, ten times or more. The germline gives CDR1 LGHDT, CDR2 YNNKEL (reference sequence). The CDR3 has 15 residues. The V and J ends lost 2 bases and 3 bases respectively, with 14 bases between them. The TCR originated in a human donor who donated a stem cell graft to a child with SCID. This material consisted of PBMCs from the stem cell graft donor, taken from the stem cell graft. This rearrangement joins TRBV3-1 to TRBJ2-7; a weak D match, TRBD1 (6 bases). CDR3 amino acids: CASSQTDSMGYEQYF. For the CDR3, the DNA is TGTGCCAGCAGCCAAACGGACAGTATGGGCTACGAGCAGTACTTC.